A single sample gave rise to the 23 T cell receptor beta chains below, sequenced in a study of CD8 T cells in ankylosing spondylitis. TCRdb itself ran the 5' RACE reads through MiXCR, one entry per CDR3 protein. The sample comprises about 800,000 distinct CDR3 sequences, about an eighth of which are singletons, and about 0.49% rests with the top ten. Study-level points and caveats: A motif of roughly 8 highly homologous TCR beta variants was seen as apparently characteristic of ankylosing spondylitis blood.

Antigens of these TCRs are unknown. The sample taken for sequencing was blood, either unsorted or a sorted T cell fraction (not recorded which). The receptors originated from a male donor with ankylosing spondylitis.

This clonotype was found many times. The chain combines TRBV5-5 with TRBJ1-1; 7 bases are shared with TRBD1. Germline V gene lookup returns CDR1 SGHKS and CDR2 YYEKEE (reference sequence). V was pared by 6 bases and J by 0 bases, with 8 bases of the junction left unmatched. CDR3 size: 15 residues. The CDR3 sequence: CASIDRVRMNTEAFF. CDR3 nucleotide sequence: TGTGCCAGCATAGACAGGGTGAGAATGAACACTGAAGCTTTCTTT.

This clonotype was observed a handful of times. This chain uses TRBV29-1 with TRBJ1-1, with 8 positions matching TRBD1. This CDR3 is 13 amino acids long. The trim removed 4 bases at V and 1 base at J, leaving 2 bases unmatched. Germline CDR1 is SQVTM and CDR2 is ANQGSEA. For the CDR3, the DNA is TGCAGCGTTGTGACAGGGGCGAACACTGAAGCTTTCTTT. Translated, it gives CSVVTGANTEAFF.

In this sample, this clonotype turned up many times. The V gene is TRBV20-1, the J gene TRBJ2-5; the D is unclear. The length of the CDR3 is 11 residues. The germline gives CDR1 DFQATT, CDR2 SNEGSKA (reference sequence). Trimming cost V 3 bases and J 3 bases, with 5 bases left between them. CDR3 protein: CSASAEETQYF. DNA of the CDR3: TGCAGTGCTAGCGCGGAAGAGACCCAGTACTTC.

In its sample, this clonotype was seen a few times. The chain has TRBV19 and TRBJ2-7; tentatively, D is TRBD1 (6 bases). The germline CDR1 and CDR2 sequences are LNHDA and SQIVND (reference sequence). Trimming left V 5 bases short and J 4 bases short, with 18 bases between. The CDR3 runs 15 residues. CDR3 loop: CASSLTGTHYYEQYF. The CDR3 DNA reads TGTGCCAGTAGTTTGACCGGGACACATTATTACGAGCAGTACTTC.

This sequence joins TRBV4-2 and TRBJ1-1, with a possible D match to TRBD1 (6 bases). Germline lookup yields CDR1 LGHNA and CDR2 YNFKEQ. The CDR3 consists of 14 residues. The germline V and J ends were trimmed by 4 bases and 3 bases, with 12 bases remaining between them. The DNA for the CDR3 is TGTGCCAGCAGCCGGGACAATAAAGACACTGAAGCTTTCTTT. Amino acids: CASSRDNKDTEAFF.

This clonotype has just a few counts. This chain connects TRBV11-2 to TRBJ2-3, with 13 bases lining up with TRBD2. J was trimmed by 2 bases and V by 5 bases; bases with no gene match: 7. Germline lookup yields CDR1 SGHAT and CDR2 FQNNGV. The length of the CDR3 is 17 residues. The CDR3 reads CASSLGTSGVYTDTQYF. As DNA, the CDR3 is TGTGCCAGCAGCCTCGGGACTAGCGGGGTATACACAGATACGCAGTATTTT. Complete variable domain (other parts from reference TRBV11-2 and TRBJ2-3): EAGVAQSPRYKIIEKRQSVAFWCNPISGHATLYWYQQILGQGPKLLIQFQNNGVVDDSQLPKDRFSAERLKGVDSTLKIQPAKLEDSAVYLCASSLGTSGVYTDTQYFGPGTRLTVL.

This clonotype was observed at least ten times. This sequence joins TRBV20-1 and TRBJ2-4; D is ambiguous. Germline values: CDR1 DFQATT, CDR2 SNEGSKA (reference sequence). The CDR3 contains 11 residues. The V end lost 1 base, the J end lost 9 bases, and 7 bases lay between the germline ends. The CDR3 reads CSARGQLIQYF. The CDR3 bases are TGCAGTGCTAGAGGCCAGCTCATTCAGTACTTC.

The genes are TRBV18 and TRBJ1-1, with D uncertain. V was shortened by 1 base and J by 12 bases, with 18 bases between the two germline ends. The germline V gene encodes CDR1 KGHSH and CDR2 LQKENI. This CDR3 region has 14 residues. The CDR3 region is CASSPLPYTGRPFF. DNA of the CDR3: TGTGCCAGCTCACCACTGCCCTACACGGGTCGGCCTTTCTTT.

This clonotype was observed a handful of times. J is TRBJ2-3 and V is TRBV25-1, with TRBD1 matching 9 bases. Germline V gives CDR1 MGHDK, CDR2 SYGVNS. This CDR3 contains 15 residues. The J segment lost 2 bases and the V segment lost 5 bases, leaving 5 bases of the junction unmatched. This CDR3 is CASSPRDRDTDTQYF. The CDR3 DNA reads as TGTGCCAGCAGTCCCCGGGACAGGGACACAGATACGCAGTATTTT.

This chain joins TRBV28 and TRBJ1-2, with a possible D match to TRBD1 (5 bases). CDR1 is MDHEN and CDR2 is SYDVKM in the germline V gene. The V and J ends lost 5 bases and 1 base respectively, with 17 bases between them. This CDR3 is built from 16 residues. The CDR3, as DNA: TGTGCCAGCAGTAGTCCTAGCGAGGGGAATAACTATGGCTACACCTTC. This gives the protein CASSSPSEGNNYGYTF.

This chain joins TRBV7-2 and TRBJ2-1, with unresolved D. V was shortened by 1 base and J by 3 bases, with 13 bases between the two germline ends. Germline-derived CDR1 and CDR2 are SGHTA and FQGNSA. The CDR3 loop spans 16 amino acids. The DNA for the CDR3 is TGTGCCAGCAGCTTAGTGGTAGGGATGGTCTACAATGAGCAGTTCTTC. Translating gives CASSLVVGMVYNEQFF.

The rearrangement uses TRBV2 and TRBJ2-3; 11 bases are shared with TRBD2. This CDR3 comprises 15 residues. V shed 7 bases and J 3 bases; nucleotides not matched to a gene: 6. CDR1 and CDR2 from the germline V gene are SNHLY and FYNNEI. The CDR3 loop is CASKKLAGETDTQYF. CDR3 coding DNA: TGTGCCAGCAAGAAACTAGCGGGGGAGACAGATACGCAGTATTTT. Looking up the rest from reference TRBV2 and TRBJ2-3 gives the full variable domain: EPEVTQTPSHQVTQMGQEVILRCVPISNHLYFYWYRQILGQKVEFLVSFYNNEISEKSEIFDDQFSVERPDGSNFTLKIRSTKLEDSAMYFCASKKLAGETDTQYFGPGTRLTVL.

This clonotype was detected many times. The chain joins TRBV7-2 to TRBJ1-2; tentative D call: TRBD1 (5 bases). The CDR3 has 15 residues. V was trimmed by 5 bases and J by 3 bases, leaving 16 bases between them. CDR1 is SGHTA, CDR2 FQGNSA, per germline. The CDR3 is CASSDRNGRDYGYTF. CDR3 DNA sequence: TGTGCCAGCAGCGACAGAAACGGACGGGACTATGGCTACACCTTC.

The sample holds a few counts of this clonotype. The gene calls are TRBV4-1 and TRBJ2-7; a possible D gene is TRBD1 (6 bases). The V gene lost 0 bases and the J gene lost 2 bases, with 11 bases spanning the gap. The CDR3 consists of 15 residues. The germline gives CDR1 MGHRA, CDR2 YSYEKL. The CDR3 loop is CASSQERQAPYEQYF. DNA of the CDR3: TGCGCCAGCAGCCAAGAGAGACAGGCCCCCTACGAGCAGTACTTC.

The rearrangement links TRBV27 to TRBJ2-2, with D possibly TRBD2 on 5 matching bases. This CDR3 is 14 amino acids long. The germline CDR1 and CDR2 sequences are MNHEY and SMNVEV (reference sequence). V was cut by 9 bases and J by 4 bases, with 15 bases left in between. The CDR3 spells CASTPRASTGELFF. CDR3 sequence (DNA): TGTGCCAGTACCCCGCGGGCGAGCACCGGGGAGCTGTTTTTT.

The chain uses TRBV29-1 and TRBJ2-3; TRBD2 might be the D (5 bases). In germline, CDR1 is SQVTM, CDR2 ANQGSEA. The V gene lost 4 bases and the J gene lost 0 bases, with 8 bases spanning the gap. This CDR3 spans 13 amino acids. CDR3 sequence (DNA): TGCAGCGTTGCCGGGATAAGCACAGATACGCAGTATTTT. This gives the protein CSVAGISTDTQYF.

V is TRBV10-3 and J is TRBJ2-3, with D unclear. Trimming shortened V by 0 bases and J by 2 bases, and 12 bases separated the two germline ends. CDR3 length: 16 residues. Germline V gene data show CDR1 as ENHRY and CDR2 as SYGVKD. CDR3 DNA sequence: TGTGCCATCAGTGAGTCGATACAGCTTGACACAGATACGCAGTATTTT. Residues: CAISESIQLDTDTQYF.

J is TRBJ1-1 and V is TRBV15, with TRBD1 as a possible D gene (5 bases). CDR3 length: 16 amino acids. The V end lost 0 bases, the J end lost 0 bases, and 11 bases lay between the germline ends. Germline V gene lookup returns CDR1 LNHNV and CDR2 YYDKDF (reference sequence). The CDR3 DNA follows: TGTGCCACCAGCAGAGATCTCTCAGGGATGAACACTGAAGCTTTCTTT. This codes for CATSRDLSGMNTEAFF.

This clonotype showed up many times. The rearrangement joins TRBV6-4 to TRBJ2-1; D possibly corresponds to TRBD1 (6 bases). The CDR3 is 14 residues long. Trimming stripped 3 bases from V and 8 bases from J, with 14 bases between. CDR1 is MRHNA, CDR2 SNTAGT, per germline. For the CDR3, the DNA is TGTGCCAGCAGTGAAGGGGGTCCTGGTGATGAGCAGTTCTTC. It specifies CASSEGGPGDEQFF.

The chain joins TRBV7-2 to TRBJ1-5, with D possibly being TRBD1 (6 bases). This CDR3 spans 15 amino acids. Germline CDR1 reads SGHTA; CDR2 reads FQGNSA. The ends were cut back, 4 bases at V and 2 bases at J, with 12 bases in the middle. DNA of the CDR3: TGTGCCAGCAGCTCGACAGGCATGGGCAATCAGCCCCAGCATTTT. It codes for CASSSTGMGNQPQHF.

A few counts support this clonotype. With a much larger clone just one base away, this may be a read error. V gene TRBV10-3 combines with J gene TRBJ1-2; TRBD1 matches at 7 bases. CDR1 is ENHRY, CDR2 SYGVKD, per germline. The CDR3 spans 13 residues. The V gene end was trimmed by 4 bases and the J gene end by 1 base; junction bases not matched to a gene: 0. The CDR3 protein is CAISGDSNYGYTF. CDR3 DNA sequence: TGTGCCATCAGTGGGGACAGTAACTATGGCTACACCTTC.

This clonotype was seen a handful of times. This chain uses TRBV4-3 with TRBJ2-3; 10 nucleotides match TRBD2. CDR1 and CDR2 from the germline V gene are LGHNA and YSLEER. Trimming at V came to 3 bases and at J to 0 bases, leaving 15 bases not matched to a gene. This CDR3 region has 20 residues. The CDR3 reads CASSQAIRQRGGPSTDTQYF. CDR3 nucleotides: TGCGCCAGCAGCCAGGCCATCCGCCAGCGGGGGGGGCCTAGCACAGATACGCAGTATTTT.

CDR3 coding DNA: TGCAGTGCTAGTCGGGTGACCGGGGAGCTGTTTTTT. It specifies CSASRVTGELFF. This chain connects TRBV20-1 to TRBJ2-2; D unclear. From germline, CDR1 is DFQATT and CDR2 SNEGSKA (reference sequence). CDR3 length equals 12 residues. Trimming removed 3 bases at V and 5 bases at J, with 7 bases between.